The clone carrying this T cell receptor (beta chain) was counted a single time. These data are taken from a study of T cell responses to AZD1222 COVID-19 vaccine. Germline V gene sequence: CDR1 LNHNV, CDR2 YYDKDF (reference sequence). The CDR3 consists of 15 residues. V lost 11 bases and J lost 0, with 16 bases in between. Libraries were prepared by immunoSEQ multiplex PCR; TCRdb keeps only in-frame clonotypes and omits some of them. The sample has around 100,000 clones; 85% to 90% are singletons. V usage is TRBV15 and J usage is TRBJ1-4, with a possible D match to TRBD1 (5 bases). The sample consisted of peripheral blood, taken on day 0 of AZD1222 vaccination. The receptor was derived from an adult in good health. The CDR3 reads CAWGRATTTNEKLFF. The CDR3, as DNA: TGTGCCTGGGGCAGAGCTACCACAACTAATGAAAAACTGTTTTTT.